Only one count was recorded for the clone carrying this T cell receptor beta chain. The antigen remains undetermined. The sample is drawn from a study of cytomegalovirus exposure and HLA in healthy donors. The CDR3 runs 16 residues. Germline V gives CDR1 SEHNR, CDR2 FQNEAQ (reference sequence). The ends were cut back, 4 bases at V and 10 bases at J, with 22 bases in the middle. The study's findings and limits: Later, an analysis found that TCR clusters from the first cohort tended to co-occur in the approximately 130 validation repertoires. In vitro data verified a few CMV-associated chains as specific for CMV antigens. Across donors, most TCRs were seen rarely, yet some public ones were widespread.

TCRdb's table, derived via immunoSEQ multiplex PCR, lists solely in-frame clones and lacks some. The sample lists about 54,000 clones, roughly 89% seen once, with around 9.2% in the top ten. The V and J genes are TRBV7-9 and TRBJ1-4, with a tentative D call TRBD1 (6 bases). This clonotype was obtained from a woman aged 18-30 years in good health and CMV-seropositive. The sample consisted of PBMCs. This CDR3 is CASSYLRGTQVAKLFF. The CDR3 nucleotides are TGTGCCAGCAGCTACTTAAGGGGGACACAAGTGGCAAAACTGTTTTTT.